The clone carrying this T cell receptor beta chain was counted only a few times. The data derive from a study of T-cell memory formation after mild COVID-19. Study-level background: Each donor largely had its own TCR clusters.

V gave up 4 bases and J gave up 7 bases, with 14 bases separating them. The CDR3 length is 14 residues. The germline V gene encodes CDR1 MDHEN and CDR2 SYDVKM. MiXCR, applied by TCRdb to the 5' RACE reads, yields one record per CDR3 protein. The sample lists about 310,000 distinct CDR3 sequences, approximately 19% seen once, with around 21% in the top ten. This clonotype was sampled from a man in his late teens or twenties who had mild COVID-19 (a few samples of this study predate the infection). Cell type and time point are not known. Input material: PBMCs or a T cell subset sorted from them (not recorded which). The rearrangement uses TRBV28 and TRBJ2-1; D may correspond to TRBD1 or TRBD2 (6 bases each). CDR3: CASSSGGLGNEQFF. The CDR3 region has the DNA TGTGCCAGCAGTTCTGGGGGGCTGGGGAATGAGCAGTTCTTC.